Only one count was recorded for the clone carrying this TCR beta chain. The antigen is not known. This sample is part of a study of human versus mouse CDR3 diversity and MHC coevolution. Study context: immunoSEQ was reported to reach one in 200,000 T cells sensitivity. General observations from the study: Human T cells were selected on over 5 MHC II alleles.

From germline, CDR1 is MRHNA and CDR2 SNTAGT. The CDR3 has 14 residues. Trimming left V 8 bases short and J 2 bases short, with 12 bases between. TCRdb's table, derived via immunoSEQ multiplex PCR, lists solely in-frame clones and lacks some. The sample lists 75,000 to 90,000 clones, about 94% occurring once. Cells were CD45RO-negative CD62L-positive naive CD4 T cells sorted from PBMCs. The TCR comes from a person aged 25 to 69 in good health. Sequences were obtained from naive CD4+ T cells from blood. Noted subset: CD45RO-negative CD62L-positive naive CD4 T cells. V gene TRBV6-4 combines with J gene TRBJ2-2, with D perhaps matching TRBD2 (7 bases). The CDR3 DNA is TGTGCCAGCCGGGGGGCGCCCAACACCGGGGAGCTGTTTTTT. This encodes CASRGAPNTGELFF.